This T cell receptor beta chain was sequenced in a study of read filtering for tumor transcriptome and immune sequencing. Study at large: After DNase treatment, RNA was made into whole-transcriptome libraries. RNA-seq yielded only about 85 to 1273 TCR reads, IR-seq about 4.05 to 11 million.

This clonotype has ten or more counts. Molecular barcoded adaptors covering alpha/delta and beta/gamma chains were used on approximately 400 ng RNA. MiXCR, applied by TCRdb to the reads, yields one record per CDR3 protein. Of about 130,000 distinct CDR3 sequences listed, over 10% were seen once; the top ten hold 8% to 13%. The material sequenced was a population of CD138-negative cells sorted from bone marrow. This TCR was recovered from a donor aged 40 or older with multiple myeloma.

CDR3 amino acids: CSVAGTAYGYTF. In DNA form, the CDR3 reads TGCAGCGTGGCCGGGACGGCATATGGCTACACCTTC. The chain links TRBV29-1 to TRBJ1-2, with D possibly TRBD1 on 5 matching bases. The germline CDR1 and CDR2 sequences are SQVTM and ANQGSEA. V gave up 6 bases and J gave up 5 bases, with 13 bases separating them. CDR3 length: 12 amino acids.